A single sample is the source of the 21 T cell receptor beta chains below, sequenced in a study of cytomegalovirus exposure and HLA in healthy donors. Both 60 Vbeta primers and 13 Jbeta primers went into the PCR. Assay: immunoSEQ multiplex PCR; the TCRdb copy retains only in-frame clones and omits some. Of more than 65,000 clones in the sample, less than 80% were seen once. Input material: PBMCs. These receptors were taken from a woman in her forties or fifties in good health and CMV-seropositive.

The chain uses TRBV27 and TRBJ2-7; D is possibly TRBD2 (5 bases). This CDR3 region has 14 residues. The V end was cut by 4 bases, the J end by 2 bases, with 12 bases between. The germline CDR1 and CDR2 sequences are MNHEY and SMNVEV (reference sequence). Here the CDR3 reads CASSSSGVPYEQYV. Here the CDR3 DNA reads TGTGCCAGCAGTTCTTCCGGGGTCCCCTACGAGCAGTACGTC.

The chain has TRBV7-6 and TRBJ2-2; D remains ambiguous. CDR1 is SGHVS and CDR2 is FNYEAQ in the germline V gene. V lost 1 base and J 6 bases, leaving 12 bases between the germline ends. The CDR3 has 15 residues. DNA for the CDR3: TGTGCCAGCAGCTTAGGCGCTGAAGATGCCGGGGAGCTGTTTTTT. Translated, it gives CASSLGAEDAGELFF.

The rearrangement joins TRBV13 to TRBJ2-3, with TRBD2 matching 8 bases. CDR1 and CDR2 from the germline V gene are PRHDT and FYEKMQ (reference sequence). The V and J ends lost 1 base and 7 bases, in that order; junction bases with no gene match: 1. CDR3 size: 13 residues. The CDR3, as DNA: TGTGCCAGCAGCTTAGCGGGGGGGAATACGCAGTATTTT. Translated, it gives CASSLAGGNTQYF.

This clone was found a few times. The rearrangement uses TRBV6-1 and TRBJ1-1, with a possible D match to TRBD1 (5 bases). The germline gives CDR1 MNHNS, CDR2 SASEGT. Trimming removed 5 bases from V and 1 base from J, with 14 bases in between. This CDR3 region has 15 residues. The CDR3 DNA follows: TGTGCCAGCAGTCCCCGGGACTCGCAGAACACTGAAGCTTTCTTT. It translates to CASSPRDSQNTEAFF.

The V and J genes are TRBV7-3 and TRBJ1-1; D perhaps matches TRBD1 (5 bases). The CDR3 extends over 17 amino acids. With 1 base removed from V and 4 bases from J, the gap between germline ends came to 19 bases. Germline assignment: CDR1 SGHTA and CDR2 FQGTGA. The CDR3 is CASSLIPLRGDGTEAFF. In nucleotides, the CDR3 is TGTGCCAGCAGCTTAATTCCCTTGCGGGGGGATGGCACTGAAGCTTTCTTT. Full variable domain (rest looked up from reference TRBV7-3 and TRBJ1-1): GAGVSQTPSNKVTEKGKYVELRCDPISGHTALYWYRQSLGQGPEFLIYFQGTGAADDSGLPNDRFFAVRPEGSVSTLKIQRTERGDSAVYLCASSLIPLRGDGTEAFFGQGTRLTVV.

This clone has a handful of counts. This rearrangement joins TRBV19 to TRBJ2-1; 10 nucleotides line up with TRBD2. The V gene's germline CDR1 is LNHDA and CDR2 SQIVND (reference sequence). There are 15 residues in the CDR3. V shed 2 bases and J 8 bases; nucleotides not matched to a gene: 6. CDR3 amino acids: CASSILSSGGYEQFF. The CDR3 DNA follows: TGTGCCAGTAGTATATTATCTAGCGGGGGCTATGAGCAGTTCTTC.

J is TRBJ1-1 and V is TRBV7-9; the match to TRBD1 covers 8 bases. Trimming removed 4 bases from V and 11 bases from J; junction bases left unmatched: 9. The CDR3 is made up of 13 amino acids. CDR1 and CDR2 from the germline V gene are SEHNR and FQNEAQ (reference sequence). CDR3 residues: CASSYGTGGSAFF. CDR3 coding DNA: TGTGCCAGCAGCTACGGGACAGGAGGGTCGGCTTTCTTT.

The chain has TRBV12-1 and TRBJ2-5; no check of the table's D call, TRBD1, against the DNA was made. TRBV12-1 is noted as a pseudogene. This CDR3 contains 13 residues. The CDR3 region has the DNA TGTGCCAGCAGCTCGGACATACAAGAGACCCAGTACTTC. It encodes CASSSDIQETQYF.

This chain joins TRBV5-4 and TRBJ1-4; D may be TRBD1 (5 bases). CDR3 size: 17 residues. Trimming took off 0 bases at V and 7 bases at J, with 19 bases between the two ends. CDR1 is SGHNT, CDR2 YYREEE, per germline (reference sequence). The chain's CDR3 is CASSLDLSGTGGEKLFF. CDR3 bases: TGTGCCAGCAGCTTGGATCTCTCCGGGACGGGAGGTGAAAAACTGTTTTTT.

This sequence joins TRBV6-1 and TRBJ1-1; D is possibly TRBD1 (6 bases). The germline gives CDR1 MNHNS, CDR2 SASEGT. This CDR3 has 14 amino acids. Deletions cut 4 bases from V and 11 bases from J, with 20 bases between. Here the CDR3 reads CASSADSDLGIAFF. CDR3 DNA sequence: TGTGCCAGCAGTGCGGACAGCGACCTTGGCATTGCTTTCTTT.

CDR3 coding DNA: TGTGCCAGCAGCCCCCCTGGTGCGATCGACAATGAGCAGTTCTTC. Protein sequence: CASSPPGAIDNEQFF. The chain couples TRBV13 to TRBJ2-1, with D uncertain. The germline V gene encodes CDR1 PRHDT and CDR2 FYEKMQ (reference sequence). Trimming left V 5 bases short and J 5 bases short, with 16 bases between. The CDR3 is 15 amino acids.

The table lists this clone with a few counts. The CDR3 nucleotides read TGCGCCAGCAGCCCAGGGACAGAAGGAAACACCATATATTTT. Translated, it gives CASSPGTEGNTIYF. V usage is TRBV5-1 and J usage is TRBJ1-3; 7 bases align to TRBD1. Germline V gene sequence: CDR1 SGHRS, CDR2 YFSETQ. The V and J ends lost 4 bases and 4 bases, in that order; junction bases with no gene match: 5. This CDR3 is 14 amino acids long.

CDR3 sequence reads: CASGSGQIGQETQYF. CDR3 nucleotide sequence: TGTGCTAGTGGTTCGGGACAGATCGGCCAAGAGACCCAGTACTTC. V gene TRBV12-5 combines with J gene TRBJ2-5, with 7 nucleotides matching TRBD1. The V gene end was trimmed by 4 bases and the J gene end by 1 base; junction bases not matched to a gene: 6. The CDR3 runs 15 residues. CDR1 LGHNT and CDR2 FRNRAP come from the germline V gene.

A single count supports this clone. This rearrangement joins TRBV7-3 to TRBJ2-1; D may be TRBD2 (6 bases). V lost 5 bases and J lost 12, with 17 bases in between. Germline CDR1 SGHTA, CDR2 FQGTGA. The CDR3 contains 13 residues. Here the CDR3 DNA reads TGTGCCAGCAGCCTTGAAACCCGGGACTCGCAGTTCTTC. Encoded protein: CASSLETRDSQFF.

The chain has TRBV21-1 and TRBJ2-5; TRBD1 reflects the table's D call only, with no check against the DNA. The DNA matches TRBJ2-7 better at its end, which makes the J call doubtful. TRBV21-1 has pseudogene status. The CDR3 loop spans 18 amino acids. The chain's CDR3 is CASSKLKNGQGASYEQYF. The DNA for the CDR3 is TGTGCCAGCAGCAAATTGAAAAACGGACAGGGGGCTTCCTACGAGCAGTACTTC.

CDR3 loop: CASLRQKTEYGYTF. CDR3 nucleotide sequence: TGTGCCAGCCTCCGCCAAAAGACAGAATATGGCTACACCTTC. V and J are TRBV2 and TRBJ1-2, with D perhaps TRBD1 (5 bases). The CDR3 totals 14 residues. Germline CDR1 and CDR2: SNHLY and FYNNEI. V was clipped by 8 bases and J by 5 bases, with 18 bases between them.

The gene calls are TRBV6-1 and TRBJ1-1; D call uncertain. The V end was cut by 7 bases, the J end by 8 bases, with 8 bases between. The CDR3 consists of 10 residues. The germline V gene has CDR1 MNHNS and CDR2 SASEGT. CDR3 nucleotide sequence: TGTGCCAGCATGCCAGGAGAAGCTTTCTTT. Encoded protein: CASMPGEAFF.

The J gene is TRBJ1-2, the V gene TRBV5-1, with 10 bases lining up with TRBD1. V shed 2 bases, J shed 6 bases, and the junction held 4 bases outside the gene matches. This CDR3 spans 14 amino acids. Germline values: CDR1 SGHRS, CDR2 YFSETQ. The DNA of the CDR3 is TGCGCCAGCAGCTTTGGGACAGGGGCCAATGGCTACACCTTC. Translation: CASSFGTGANGYTF.

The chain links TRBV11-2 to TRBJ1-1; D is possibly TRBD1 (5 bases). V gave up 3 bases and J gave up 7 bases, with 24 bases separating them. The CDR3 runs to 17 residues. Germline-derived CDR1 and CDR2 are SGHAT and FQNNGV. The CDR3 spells CASSLDPRAWSQGEAFF. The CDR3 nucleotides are TGTGCCAGCAGCTTGGATCCGAGAGCCTGGAGCCAGGGTGAAGCTTTCTTT.

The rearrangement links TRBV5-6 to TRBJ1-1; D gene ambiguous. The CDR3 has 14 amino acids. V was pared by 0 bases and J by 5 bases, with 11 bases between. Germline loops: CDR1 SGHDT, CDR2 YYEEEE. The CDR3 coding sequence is TGTGCCAGCAGCTTGGGGGAGGGCAGGACTGAAGCTTTCTTT. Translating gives CASSLGEGRTEAFF. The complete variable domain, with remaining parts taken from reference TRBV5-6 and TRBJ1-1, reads DAGVTQSPTHLIKTRGQQVTLRCSPKSGHDTVSWYQQALGQGPQFIFQYYEEEERQRGNFPDRFSGHQFPNYSSELNVNALLLGDSALYLCASSLGEGRTEAFFGQGTRLTVV.

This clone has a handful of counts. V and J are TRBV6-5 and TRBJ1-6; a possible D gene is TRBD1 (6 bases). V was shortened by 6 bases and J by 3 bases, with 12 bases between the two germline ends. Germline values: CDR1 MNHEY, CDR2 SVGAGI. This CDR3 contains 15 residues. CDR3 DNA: TGTGCCAGCAGACCGCCCAGGGGCTATAATTCACCCCTCCACTTT. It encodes CASRPPRGYNSPLHF.